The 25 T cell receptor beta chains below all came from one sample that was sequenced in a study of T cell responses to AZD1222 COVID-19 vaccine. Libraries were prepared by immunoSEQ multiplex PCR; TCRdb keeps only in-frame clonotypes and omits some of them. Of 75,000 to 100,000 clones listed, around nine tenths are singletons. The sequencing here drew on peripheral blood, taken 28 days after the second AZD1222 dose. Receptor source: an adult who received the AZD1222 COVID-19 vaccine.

CDR3 region: CSVEVVGGSNTEAFF. The CDR3 bases are TGCAGCGTTGAAGTGGTCGGGGGTTCGAACACTGAAGCTTTCTTT. The rearrangement joins TRBV29-1 to TRBJ1-1; D possibly corresponds to TRBD1 (5 bases). Germline V gene data show CDR1 as SQVTM and CDR2 as ANQGSEA. V lost 1 base to trimming and J lost 1 base, with 13 bases between them. The CDR3 runs 15 residues.

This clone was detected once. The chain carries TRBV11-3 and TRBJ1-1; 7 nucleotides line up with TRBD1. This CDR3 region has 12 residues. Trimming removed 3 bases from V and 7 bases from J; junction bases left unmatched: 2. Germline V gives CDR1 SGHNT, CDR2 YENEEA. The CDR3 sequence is CASSLRQGEAFF. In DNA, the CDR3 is TGTGCCAGCAGCTTGAGACAGGGTGAAGCTTTCTTT.

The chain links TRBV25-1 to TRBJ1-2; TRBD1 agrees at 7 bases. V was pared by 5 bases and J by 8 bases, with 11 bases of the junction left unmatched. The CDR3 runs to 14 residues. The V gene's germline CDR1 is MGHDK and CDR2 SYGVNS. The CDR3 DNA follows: TGTGCCAGCAGTCCTCCTGGGGGCAGGGGGGGCTACACCTTC. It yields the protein CASSPPGGRGGYTF.

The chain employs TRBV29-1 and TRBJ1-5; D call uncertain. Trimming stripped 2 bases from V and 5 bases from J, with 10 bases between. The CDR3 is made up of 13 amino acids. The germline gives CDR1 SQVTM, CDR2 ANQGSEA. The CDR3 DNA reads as TGCAGCGTTGAAATTTCAAGGGATCAGCCCCAGCATTTT. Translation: CSVEISRDQPQHF.

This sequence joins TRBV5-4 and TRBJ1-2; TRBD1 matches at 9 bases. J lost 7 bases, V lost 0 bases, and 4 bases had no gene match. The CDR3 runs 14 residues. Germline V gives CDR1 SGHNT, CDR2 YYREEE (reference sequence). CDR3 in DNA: TGTGCCAGCAGCTTGGTGACAGGGGGACGTGGCTACACCTTC. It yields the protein CASSLVTGGRGYTF.

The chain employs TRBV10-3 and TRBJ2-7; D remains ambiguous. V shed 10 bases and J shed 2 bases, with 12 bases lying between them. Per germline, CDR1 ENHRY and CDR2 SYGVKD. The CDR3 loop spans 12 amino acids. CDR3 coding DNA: TGTGCCACGGCTGCTGTCCCCTACGAGCAGTACTTC. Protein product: CATAAVPYEQYF.

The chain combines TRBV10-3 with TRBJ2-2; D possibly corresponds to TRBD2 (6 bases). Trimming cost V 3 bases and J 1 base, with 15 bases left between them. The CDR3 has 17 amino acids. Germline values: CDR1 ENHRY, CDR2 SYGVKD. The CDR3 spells CAISEGGLALNTGELFF. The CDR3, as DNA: TGTGCCATCAGTGAAGGAGGTCTAGCGTTGAACACCGGGGAGCTGTTTTTT.

This CDR3 reads CASSQNENSPLHF. The CDR3, as DNA: TGTGCCAGCAGCCAAAATGAGAATTCACCCCTCCACTTT. The chain combines TRBV6-5 with TRBJ1-6; D not certain. The CDR3 is 13 residues long. The germline gives CDR1 MNHEY, CDR2 SVGAGI. The germline V and J ends were trimmed by 6 bases and 7 bases, with 10 bases remaining between them.

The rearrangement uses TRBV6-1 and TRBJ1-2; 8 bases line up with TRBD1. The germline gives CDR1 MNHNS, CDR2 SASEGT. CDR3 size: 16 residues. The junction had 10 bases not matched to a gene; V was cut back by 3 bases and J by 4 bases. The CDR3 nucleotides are TGTGCCAGCAGTGAGGCCCCGACAGGGGTTGGCTATGGCTACACCTTC. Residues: CASSEAPTGVGYGYTF.

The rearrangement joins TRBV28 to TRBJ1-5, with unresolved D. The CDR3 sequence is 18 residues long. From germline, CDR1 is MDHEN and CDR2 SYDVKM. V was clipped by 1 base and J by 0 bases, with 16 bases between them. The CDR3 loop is CASSLFFYRTYSNQPQHF. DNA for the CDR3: TGTGCCAGCAGTTTATTCTTCTACCGTACCTATAGCAATCAGCCCCAGCATTTT.

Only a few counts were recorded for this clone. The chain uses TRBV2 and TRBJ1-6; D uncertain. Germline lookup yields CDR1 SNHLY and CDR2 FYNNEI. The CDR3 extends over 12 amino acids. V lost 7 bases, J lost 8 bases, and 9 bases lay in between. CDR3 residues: CASNSGYSPLHF. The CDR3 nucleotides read TGTGCCAGCAACAGTGGCTATTCACCCCTCCACTTT.

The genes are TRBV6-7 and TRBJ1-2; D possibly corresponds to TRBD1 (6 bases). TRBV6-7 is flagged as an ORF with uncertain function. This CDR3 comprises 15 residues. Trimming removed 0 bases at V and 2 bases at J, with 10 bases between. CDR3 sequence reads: CASSYSGGPNYGYTF. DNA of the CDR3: TGTGCCAGCAGTTACTCGGGGGGGCCGAACTATGGCTACACCTTC.

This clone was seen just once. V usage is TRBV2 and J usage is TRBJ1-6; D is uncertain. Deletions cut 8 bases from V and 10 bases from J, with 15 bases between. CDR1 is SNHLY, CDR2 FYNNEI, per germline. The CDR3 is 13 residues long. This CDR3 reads CASFNRERSPLHF. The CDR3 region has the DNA TGTGCCAGCTTTAATAGGGAGAGGTCACCCCTCCACTTT.

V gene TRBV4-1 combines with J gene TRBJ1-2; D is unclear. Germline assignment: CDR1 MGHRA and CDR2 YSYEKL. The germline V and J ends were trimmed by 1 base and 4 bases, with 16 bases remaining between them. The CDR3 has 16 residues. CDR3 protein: CASSQGRQVTAYGYTF. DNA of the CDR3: TGCGCCAGCAGCCAAGGGCGACAAGTTACGGCCTATGGCTACACCTTC.

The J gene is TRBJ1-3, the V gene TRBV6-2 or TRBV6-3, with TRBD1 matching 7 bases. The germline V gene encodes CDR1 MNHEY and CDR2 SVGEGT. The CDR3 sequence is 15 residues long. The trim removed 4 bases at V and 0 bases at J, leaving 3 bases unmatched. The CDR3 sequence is CASSSRDSSGNTIYF. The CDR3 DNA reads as TGTGCCAGCAGTTCCCGGGACAGCTCTGGAAACACCATATATTTT.

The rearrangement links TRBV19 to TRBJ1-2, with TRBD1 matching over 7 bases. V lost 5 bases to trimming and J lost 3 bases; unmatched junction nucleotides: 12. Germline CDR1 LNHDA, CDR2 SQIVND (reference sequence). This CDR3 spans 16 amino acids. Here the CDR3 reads CASSDPREGAHYGYTF. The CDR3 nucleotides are TGTGCCAGTAGTGACCCCAGAGAGGGGGCACACTATGGCTACACCTTC.

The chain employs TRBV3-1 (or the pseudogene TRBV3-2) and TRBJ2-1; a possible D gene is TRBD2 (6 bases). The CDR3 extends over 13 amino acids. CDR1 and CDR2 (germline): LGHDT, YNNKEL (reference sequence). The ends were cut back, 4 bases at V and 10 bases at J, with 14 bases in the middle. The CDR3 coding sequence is TGTGCCAGCAGCCCGGGACTCCAACGGGAGCAGTTCTTC. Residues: CASSPGLQREQFF.

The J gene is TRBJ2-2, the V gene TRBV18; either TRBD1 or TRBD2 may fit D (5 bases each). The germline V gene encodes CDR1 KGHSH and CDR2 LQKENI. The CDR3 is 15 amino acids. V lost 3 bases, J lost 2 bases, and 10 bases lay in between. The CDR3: CASSPQGVNTGELFF. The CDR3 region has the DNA TGTGCCAGCTCACCGCAGGGAGTTAACACCGGGGAGCTGTTTTTT.

In nucleotides, the CDR3 is TGTGCTAGTGGGCTCGGGACCTCCTTAGGCTACACCTTC. It translates to CASGLGTSLGYTF. The chain has TRBV12-5 and TRBJ1-2, with D possibly being TRBD1 (5 bases). This CDR3 region has 13 residues. Germline CDR1 LGHNT, CDR2 FRNRAP. The V end was cut by 6 bases, the J end by 8 bases, with 16 bases between.

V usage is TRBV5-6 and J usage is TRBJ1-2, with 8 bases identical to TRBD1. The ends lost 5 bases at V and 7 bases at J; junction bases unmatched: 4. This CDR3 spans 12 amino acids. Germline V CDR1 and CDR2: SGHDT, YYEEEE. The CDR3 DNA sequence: TGTGCCAGCAGGGGACAGGCAGGTGGCTACACCTTC. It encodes CASRGQAGGYTF.

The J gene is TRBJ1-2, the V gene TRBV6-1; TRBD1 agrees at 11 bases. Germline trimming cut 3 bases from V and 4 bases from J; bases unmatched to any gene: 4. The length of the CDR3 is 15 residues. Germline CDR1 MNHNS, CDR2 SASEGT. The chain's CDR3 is CASSEGTGGFYGYTF. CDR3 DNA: TGTGCCAGCAGTGAGGGGACAGGGGGATTCTATGGCTACACCTTC.

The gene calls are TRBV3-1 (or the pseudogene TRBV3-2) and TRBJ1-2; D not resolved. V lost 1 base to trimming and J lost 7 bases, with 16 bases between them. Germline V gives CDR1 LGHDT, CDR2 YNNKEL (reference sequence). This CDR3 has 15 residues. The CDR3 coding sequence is TGTGCCAGCAGCCAAGGGGCGGCAGTGTCTGGTGGCTACACCTTC. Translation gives CASSQGAAVSGGYTF.

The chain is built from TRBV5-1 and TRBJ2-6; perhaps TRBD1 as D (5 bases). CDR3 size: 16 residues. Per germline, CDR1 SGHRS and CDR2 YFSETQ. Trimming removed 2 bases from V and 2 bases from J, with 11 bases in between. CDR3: CASSFGSGTGANVLTF. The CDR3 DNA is TGCGCCAGCAGCTTTGGGTCAGGGACTGGGGCCAACGTCCTGACTTTC.

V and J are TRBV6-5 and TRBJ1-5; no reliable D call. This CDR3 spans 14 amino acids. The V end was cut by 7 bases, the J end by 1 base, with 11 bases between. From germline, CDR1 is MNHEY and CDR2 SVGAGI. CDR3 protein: CASKAGVSNQPQHF. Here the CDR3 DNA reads TGTGCCAGCAAGGCTGGGGTGAGCAATCAGCCCCAGCATTTT.

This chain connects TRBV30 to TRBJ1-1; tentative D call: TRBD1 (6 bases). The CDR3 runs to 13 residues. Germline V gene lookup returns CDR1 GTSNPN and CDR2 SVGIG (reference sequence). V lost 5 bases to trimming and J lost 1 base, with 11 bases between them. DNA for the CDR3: TGTGCCTGGGGCCCGGACAGGAACACTGAAGCTTTCTTT. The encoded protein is CAWGPDRNTEAFF.